This T cell receptor beta chain is from a study of T cell changes during pregnancy in multiple sclerosis. CDR3 length: 15 residues. The V end was cut by 4 bases, the J end by 0 bases, with 11 bases between. CDR1 and CDR2 from the germline V gene are SGDLS and YYNGEE. Assay used: immunoSEQ multiplex PCR; TCRdb lists only in-frame clones, some missing. The data contain tens of thousands of clones, around nine tenths of them singletons. V usage is TRBV9 and J usage is TRBJ2-1; tentative D call: TRBD2 (6 bases). Sequences were derived from CD8+ T cells from peripheral blood mononuclear cells, sampled in the second trimester of pregnancy. This sequence originates from a female donor with multiple sclerosis, enrolled in a pregnancy study. CDR3 loop: CASSIGGSSYNEQFF. In DNA form, the CDR3 reads TGTGCCAGCAGCATTGGGGGGAGCTCCTACAATGAGCAGTTCTTC.